This T cell receptor (beta chain) was sequenced in a study of blood T cell repertoires in COVID-19 (dated by TCRdb to 2020 to 2022). About the study as a whole: Samples covering the acute and convalescent phases of COVID-19 were provided by collaborators in the United States, Italy and Spain. The prospective study material was composed of cDNA or gDNA derived from T cells, B-cell-depleted T cells, or PBMCs. Nearly every sample came with metadata listing a de-identified subject ID, COVID-19 status, age in years and sex. The repertoires were released in a freely available public database meant as a resource for research on the immune response to SARS-CoV-2. Where HLA class I and class II types were available, the types were taken from metadata supplied by the sample provider, not from assay-based typing. Subjects who had been exposed to COVID-19, were actively infected with it, or had recovered from it provided the deeply sampled blood TCRbeta repertoires that made up the dataset. The samples were drawn from the first 160 participants of the ongoing ImmuneRACE study and from over 950 subjects provided by 6 global collaborators.

At one collaborating source in Seattle, patients were enrolled during active infection and were followed longitudinally through the course of disease. Collaborating institutions collected whole blood in K2EDTA tubes following their own protocols. Collaborator samples were shipped for TCRbeta analysis as frozen whole blood, isolated PBMCs, or DNA extracted from either sample type. The immunoSEQ Assay, a bias-controlled multiplex PCR, was used to amplify TCRbeta CDR3 regions from genomic DNA. The paper's data handling went like this. The number of nucleated cells in each sample was estimated from the amplification of reference gene primers within the assay. Sequence reads were collapsed and filtered to measure the absolute abundance of every unique TCRbeta CDR3 rearrangement. For each sample, productive Simpson clonality was calculated as the square root of Simpson's diversity index over productive rearrangements. The clones in this table, taken by TCRdb from immuneACCESS, are in-frame only. Not every clone is retained; where verified, under half of the shortfall comes from an unresolved V gene, and the cause of the rest is unknown. That table supplies the V and J calls and clone size; D and trimming were determined from the DNA. In this sample the table shows about 200,000 clones, roughly 94% of which occur a single time. About 0.8% of the sample comes from the top ten.

On this clone: Its antigen is currently not known. No base-level quality is on record; no much larger clone is a single base apart.

CDR3 length: 12 amino acids, cysteine to phenylalanine. Of the read, only the CDR3 DNA is kept; its 36 bases are in frame from base 1. The germline V gene encodes CDR1 SEHNR and CDR2 FQNEAQ (reference sequence). V loses 5 bases, J loses 10 bases, and the germline ends lie 14 bases apart. The research as a whole found: The amount of clinical and demographic metadata varied by source and participant and was provided uncurated.

Sample: peripheral blood. The receptor was isolated from a man aged 30 to 45 with COVID-19, enrolled during active disease. The sequence is built from TRBV7-9 and TRBJ1-2; the best D guess is TRBD1, with 5 bases matching. The DNA sequence is given as TGTGCCAGCAGCCCCGACAGTCCGCCCTACACCTTC. Its coded protein is CASSPDSPPYTF.